This paragraph covers one T cell receptor (beta chain) sequence. The V end was cut by 9 bases, the J end by 2 bases, with 23 bases between. The CDR3 length is 17 residues. Per germline, CDR1 KGHDR and CDR2 SFDVKD. The sample originates from a study of control samples from healthy donors and cancer patients. The protocol was immunoSEQ multiplex PCR, while the TCRdb copy is restricted to in-frame clones and leaves out a portion. Of more than 60,000 clones detected, about nine tenths appear once; the ten largest clones hold approximately 8.8%. The material sequenced was PBMCs. This chain links TRBV24-1 with TRBJ2-3, with a weak D call TRBD1 (7 bases). The receptor was derived from a woman aged 45-60 years with colorectal cancer. CDR3 amino acids: CATGETGPGAHTDTQYF. CDR3 coding DNA: TGTGCCACCGGAGAGACAGGGCCGGGGGCCCACACAGATACGCAGTATTTT.